The entry below describes one T cell receptor beta chain. Its antigen is currently unknown. The source of the sample is a study of shared clonotypes between healthy human individuals. Only in-frame clones appear in the TCRdb table, and some are missing; sequencing was by immunoSEQ multiplex PCR. This table holds about 1 million clones, approximately 76% found once. Study-wide results and limits: Naive CD4 clonotypes were shared across a handful of donors at roughly 5.3%. Clonotypes shared by all four donors outscored non-shared clonotypes in generation probability.

The source of this sequence is a man between 18 and 35 years old in good health. Sequencing was performed on memory CD4+ T cells sorted from blood. Subset indicated: CD45RA-negative fraction.

For the CDR3, the DNA is TGCAGTGCAGAACTCGGGACTTTAACGTTCTTC. Encoded protein: CSAELGTLTFF. The rearrangement links TRBV20-1 to TRBJ2-1; maybe TRBD2 (6 bases). The CDR3 spans 11 residues. CDR1 and CDR2 from the germline V gene are DFQATT and SNEGSKA (reference sequence). The ends were cut back, 6 bases at V and 15 bases at J, with 18 bases in the middle.